This is a list of T cell receptor beta chains from one sample in a study of T cells in localized non-small cell lung cancer. Clones were read by immunoSEQ multiplex PCR, and TCRdb kept only the in-frame ones, dropping some. The sample includes tens of thousands of clones, roughly 79% of them seen just once. The sequencing used PBMCs, collected before any cancer treatment. The receptors come from a man aged 40 to 70 with stage II lung adenocarcinoma. CDR3s include the opening cysteine and the closing phenylalanine or tryptophan. D genes are given only for firm matches. Size tells how often a clone was seen (once, few, many) or the class of an expanded clone, and some rows leave it out.

d_gene: NA
v_gene: TRBV18
abundance: NA
j_gene: TRBJ1-2
CDR3nt: TGTGCCAGCTCACCATCGGTGGCGGATGTCGGTACAGTCACCTTC
CDR3aa: CASSPSVADVGTVTF

d_gene: NA
v_gene: TRBV18
abundance: NA
j_gene: TRBJ2-3
CDR3nt: TGTGCCAGCTCACCAATGAGCACAGATACGCAGTATTTT
CDR3aa: CASSPMSTDTQYF

d_gene: TRBD2
v_gene: TRBV27
abundance: NA
j_gene: TRBJ2-7
CDR3nt: TGTGCCAGCAGTTTCCTGGGAGGGGACGAGCAGTACTTC
CDR3aa: CASSFLGGDEQYF

d_gene: NA
v_gene: TRBV7-3
abundance: NA
j_gene: TRBJ2-3
CDR3nt: TGTGCCAGCAGCTTAATGGGGGGACCTCAAGATACGCAGTATTTT
CDR3aa: CASSLMGGPQDTQYF

d_gene: NA
v_gene: TRBV27
abundance: NA
j_gene: TRBJ1-1
CDR3nt: TGTGCCAGCAGTTTAATGCCGTCAGATCGAACCACTGAAGCTTTCTTT
CDR3aa: CASSLMPSDRTTEAFF

d_gene: NA
v_gene: TRBV9
abundance: NA
j_gene: TRBJ2-5
CDR3nt: TGTGCCAGCAGCGTAGCGGCAGGGGCAGAGACCCAGTACTTC
CDR3aa: CASSVAAGAETQYF

d_gene: NA
v_gene: TRBV30
abundance: NA
j_gene: TRBJ1-5
CDR3nt: TGTGCCTGGAGTTACTTAGGGGTGGGGAATCAGCCCCAGCATTTT
CDR3aa: CAWSYLGVGNQPQHF

d_gene: NA
v_gene: TRBV30
abundance: NA
j_gene: TRBJ2-3
CDR3nt: TGTGCCTGTTCCAGAGGGACCACATACACAGATACGCAGTATTTT
CDR3aa: CACSRGTTYTDTQYF

d_gene: NA
v_gene: TRBV19
abundance: NA
j_gene: TRBJ1-5
CDR3nt: TGTGCCAGTAGTATAGGTAAAACCGCTCAGCCCCAGCATTTT
CDR3aa: CASSIGKTAQPQHF

d_gene: NA
v_gene: TRBV19
abundance: NA
j_gene: TRBJ1-5
CDR3nt: TGTGCCAGTGGGGGACCCTTCTTCAATCAGCCCCAGCATTTT
CDR3aa: CASGGPFFNQPQHF

d_gene: TRBD2
v_gene: TRBV5-6
abundance: NA
j_gene: TRBJ2-3
CDR3nt: TGTGCCAGCAGCTTGGGGGCTAGCGGTCGAGATACGCAGTATTTT
CDR3aa: CASSLGASGRDTQYF

d_gene: NA
v_gene: TRBV6-5
abundance: few
j_gene: TRBJ1-2
CDR3nt: TGTGCCAGCAGTCAAGAAATAGGTCATTATGGCTACACCTTC
CDR3aa: CASSQEIGHYGYTF

d_gene: TRBD1
v_gene: TRBV7-6
abundance: NA
j_gene: TRBJ1-5
CDR3nt: TGTGCCAGCAGCCCCAGGGGGCTGGAACAGCCCCAGCATTTT
CDR3aa: CASSPRGLEQPQHF

d_gene: NA
v_gene: TRBV28
abundance: NA
j_gene: TRBJ1-1
CDR3nt: TGTGCCAGCATTCCGGGGGCGGACACTGAAGCTTTCTTT
CDR3aa: CASIPGADTEAFF

d_gene: NA
v_gene: TRBV7-7
abundance: NA
j_gene: TRBJ2-7
CDR3nt: TGTGCTAGCAGCCTCAGGGGTGGCGACGAGCAGTACTTC
CDR3aa: CASSLRGGDEQYF

d_gene: TRBD2
v_gene: TRBV5-1
abundance: NA
j_gene: TRBJ2-1
CDR3nt: TGCGCCAGCAAAAAACTAGCGGGTTACAATGAGCAGTTCTTC
CDR3aa: CASKKLAGYNEQFF

d_gene: TRBD1
v_gene: TRBV7-9
abundance: NA
j_gene: TRBJ2-2
CDR3nt: TGTGCCAGCAGCCGACAGGGAAGCGACACCGGGGAGCTGTTTTTT
CDR3aa: CASSRQGSDTGELFF

d_gene: TRBD1
v_gene: TRBV30
abundance: NA
j_gene: TRBJ1-5
CDR3nt: TGTGCCTGGACCTTCGGGACAGGGGGGCAGCCCCAGCATTTT
CDR3aa: CAWTFGTGGQPQHF

d_gene: NA
v_gene: TRBV11-3
abundance: once
j_gene: TRBJ1-1
CDR3nt: TGTGCCAGCAGTCCCCGGGACCTGAACACTGAAGCTTTCTTT
CDR3aa: CASSPRDLNTEAFF

d_gene: NA
v_gene: TRBV6-5
abundance: NA
j_gene: TRBJ1-3
CDR3nt: TGTGCCAGCAGTTACGGGACTGGAAACACCATATATTTT
CDR3aa: CASSYGTGNTIYF

d_gene: NA
v_gene: TRBV7-3
abundance: few
j_gene: TRBJ1-1
CDR3nt: TGTGCCAGCAGCTTAGGAACCTGGAACACTGAAGCTTTCTTT
CDR3aa: CASSLGTWNTEAFF

d_gene: TRBD1
v_gene: TRBV9
abundance: NA
j_gene: TRBJ1-1
CDR3nt: TGTGCCAGCAGCGCGGGACAGGGGGACACTGAAGCTTTCTTT
CDR3aa: CASSAGQGDTEAFF

d_gene: NA
v_gene: TRBV30
abundance: NA
j_gene: TRBJ1-5
CDR3nt: TGTGCCTGGAATTGGCGGGATCAGCCCCAGCATTTT
CDR3aa: CAWNWRDQPQHF

d_gene: TRBD1
v_gene: TRBV2
abundance: once
j_gene: TRBJ2-7
CDR3nt: TGTGCCAGCGGAAAGGACAGGGGCGGAGGCTACGAGCAGTACTTC
CDR3aa: CASGKDRGGGYEQYF

d_gene: NA
v_gene: TRBV4-1
abundance: few
j_gene: TRBJ2-4
CDR3nt: TGCGCCAGCAGCCAAGGTACGGCAGGGGAGGCCAAAAACATTCAGTACTTC
CDR3aa: CASSQGTAGEAKNIQYF

d_gene: NA
v_gene: TRBV18
abundance: NA
j_gene: TRBJ1-2
CDR3nt: TGTGCCAGCTCACCCAACAGGGACCATGGCTACACCTTC
CDR3aa: CASSPNRDHGYTF

d_gene: NA
v_gene: TRBV7-9
abundance: NA
j_gene: TRBJ2-3
CDR3nt: TGTGCCAGCAGCACCTCGGATACGGCGCAGTATTTT
CDR3aa: CASSTSDTAQYF

d_gene: TRBD2
v_gene: TRBV4-2
abundance: once
j_gene: TRBJ2-1
CDR3nt: TGTGCCAGCAGCCAGGTCCTAGCCCCTCTAGCGGAACTGGTCCTGGATGAGCAGTTCTTC
CDR3aa: CASSQVLAPLAELVLDEQFF

d_gene: TRBD2
v_gene: TRBV7-9
abundance: NA
j_gene: TRBJ2-7
CDR3nt: TGTGCCAGCAGCTTACTTAGGGGCGGGAGCTACGAGCAGTACTTC
CDR3aa: CASSLLRGGSYEQYF

d_gene: NA
v_gene: TRBV30
abundance: NA
j_gene: TRBJ1-5
CDR3nt: TGTGCCTGGACCTGGGGCGGGTCGGGCAATCAGCCCCAGCATTTT
CDR3aa: CAWTWGGSGNQPQHF

d_gene: NA
v_gene: TRBV27
abundance: NA
j_gene: TRBJ1-1
CDR3nt: TGTGCCAGCAGTCCGAGGGACAAGATCAACACTGAAGCTTTCTTT
CDR3aa: CASSPRDKINTEAFF

d_gene: NA
v_gene: TRBV5-5
abundance: NA
j_gene: TRBJ1-4
CDR3nt: TGTGCCAGCAGCTTGGCGACATATGAAAAACTGTTTTTT
CDR3aa: CASSLATYEKLFF

d_gene: TRBD2
v_gene: TRBV30
abundance: NA
j_gene: TRBJ2-1
CDR3nt: TGTGCCTGCTCTAGCGGGAGTGTGCGGGAGCAGTTCTTC
CDR3aa: CACSSGSVREQFF

d_gene: NA
v_gene: TRBV2
abundance: NA
j_gene: TRBJ1-2
CDR3nt: TGTGCCAGCAGTGAAGCGAGGACAGTATTAGGAGTGAATAGCTACACCTTC
CDR3aa: CASSEARTVLGVNSYTF

d_gene: NA
v_gene: TRBV5-1
abundance: NA
j_gene: TRBJ2-1
CDR3nt: TGCGCCAGCAGCGACGGCGGGACGACCAATGAGCAGTTCTTC
CDR3aa: CASSDGGTTNEQFF